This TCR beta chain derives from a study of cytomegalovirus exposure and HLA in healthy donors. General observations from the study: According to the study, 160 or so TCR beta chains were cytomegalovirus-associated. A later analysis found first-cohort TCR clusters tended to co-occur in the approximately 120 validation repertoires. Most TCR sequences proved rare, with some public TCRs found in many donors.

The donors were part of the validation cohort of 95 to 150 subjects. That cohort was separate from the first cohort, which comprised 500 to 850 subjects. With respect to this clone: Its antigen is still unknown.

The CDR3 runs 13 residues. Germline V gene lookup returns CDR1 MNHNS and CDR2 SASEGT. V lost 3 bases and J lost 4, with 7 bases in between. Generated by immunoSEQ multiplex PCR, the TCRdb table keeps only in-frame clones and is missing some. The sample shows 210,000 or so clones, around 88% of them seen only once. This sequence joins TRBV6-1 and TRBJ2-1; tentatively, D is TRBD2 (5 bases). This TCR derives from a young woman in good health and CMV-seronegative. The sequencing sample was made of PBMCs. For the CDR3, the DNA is TGTGCCAGCAGTGAGGGAGCTTACAATGAGCAGTTCTTC. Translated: CASSEGAYNEQFF.